This TCR beta chain was profiled in a study of blood T cell repertoires in COVID-19. The wider study: COVID-19 samples, acute and convalescent, were from the United States, Italy and Spain. Sources were T cells, B-cell-depleted T cells, or PBMCs; the material itself was cDNA or gDNA.

As handled by the study authors: Reference gene primer amplification gave nucleated cell count estimates. Only in-frame clones appear in the TCRdb table, and some are missing; sequencing was by immunoSEQ multiplex PCR. From that table come the V and J calls and clone size; the DNA was used to work out D and trimming. The data contain roughly 81,000 clones, around 90% of them seen just once; the ten biggest clones take up 6.5% to 9.5%. Looked up from germline, CDR1 is LNHDA and CDR2 is SQIVND (reference sequence). With 9 bases clipped from V and 2 bases from J, the junction kept 8 bases outside the gene matches. This CDR3 has 17 residues.

The material sequenced was peripheral blood. The origin of this receptor is a man younger than 45 with acute or convalescent COVID-19. V usage is TRBV19 and J usage is TRBJ2-2, with 14 bases matching TRBD2. The CDR3 protein is CASRTSGRTSNTGELFF. The CDR3 DNA is TGTGCCAGCCGGACTAGCGGGAGGACCAGTAACACCGGGGAGCTGTTTTTT.